The entry below gives a single T cell receptor (beta chain) sequence along with its context. Donors in Cohort 3 counted as recovered after two negative PCRs, clearance, or symptom resolution. This record belongs to a study of blood T cell repertoires in COVID-19. Produced via immunoSEQ multiplex PCR; TCRdb's table is partial and in-frame only. This repertoire shows 85,000 to 130,000 clones, 80% to 90% found once; its top ten account for approximately 2.4%. CDR1 is SGHVS and CDR2 is FNYEAQ in the germline V gene. The ends lost 4 bases at V and 8 bases at J; junction bases unmatched: 16. The CDR3 sequence is 17 residues long.

The sample was PBMCs or T cells enriched from blood (not recorded which). The TCR was taken from a woman aged 50 to 60 who had recovered from COVID-19. This chain connects TRBV7-6 to TRBJ1-3, with 8 bases aligning to TRBD1. The CDR3, as DNA: TGTGCCAGCAGCTCGGGGTTCCTCGGACAGGGACGAGACACCATATATTTT. It translates to CASSSGFLGQGRDTIYF.